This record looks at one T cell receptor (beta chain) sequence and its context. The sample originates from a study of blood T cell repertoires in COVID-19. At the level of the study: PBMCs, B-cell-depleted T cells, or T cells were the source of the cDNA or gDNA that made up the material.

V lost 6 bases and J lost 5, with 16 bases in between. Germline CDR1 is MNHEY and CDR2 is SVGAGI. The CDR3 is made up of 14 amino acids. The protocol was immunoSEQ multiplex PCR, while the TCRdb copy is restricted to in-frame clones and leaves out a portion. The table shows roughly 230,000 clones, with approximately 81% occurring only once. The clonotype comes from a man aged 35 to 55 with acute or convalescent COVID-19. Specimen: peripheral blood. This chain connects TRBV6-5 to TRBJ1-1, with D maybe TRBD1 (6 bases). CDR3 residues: CASRTPTGATEAFF. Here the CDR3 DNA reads TGTGCCAGCAGGACCCCGACAGGAGCTACTGAAGCTTTCTTT.